This T cell receptor beta chain was documented in a study of beta chain features in type 1 diabetes. The investigators reverse transcribed all of the isolated RNA, so they sequenced expressed TCRB transcripts. Assay: immunoSEQ multiplex PCR; the TCRdb copy retains only in-frame clones and omits some. The sample consists of approximately 170,000 clones, just over 9% of them appearing once. There are 13 residues in the CDR3. V dropped 9 bases and J dropped 1; count of bases not matched to a gene: 4. Germline CDR1 reads LNHDA; CDR2 reads SQIVND (reference sequence). The clonotype was recovered from a woman in her late teens or twenties in good health. The V call is TRBV19, the J call TRBJ1-1; 8 nucleotides agree with TRBD1. The source material was central memory CD4+ T cells from blood. The CDR3 protein is CASKTGGNTEAFF. The CDR3 DNA follows: TGTGCCAGCAAAACAGGGGGGAACACTGAAGCTTTCTTT.